The 25 T cell receptor beta chains presented below share a single source sample, sequenced in a study of T cell repertoires in cytomegalovirus infection. One entry per CDR3 protein results from TCRdb running MiXCR on the reads. The repertoire holds about 300,000 distinct CDR3 sequences, around 9.6% seen once, with approximately 2.3% in the top ten. The sequenced sample consisted of PBMCs. The receptors originated from a human donor in good health (CMV status not recorded). Some clones in this sample may be carry-over from other donors' samples.

This clonotype has a handful of counts. J is TRBJ1-4 and V is TRBV12-3 or TRBV12-4, with D uncertain. This CDR3 contains 16 residues. Trimming shortened V by 3 bases and J by 7 bases, and 18 bases separated the two germline ends. CDR3 nucleotide sequence: TGTGCCAGCAGTTTCCTCGGGTCCTGGGCGAGTGAAAAACTGTTTTTT. Its protein is CASSFLGSWASEKLFF.

This clonotype was seen many times. The chain links TRBV28 to TRBJ2-5; 7 bases align to TRBD1. In germline, CDR1 is MDHEN, CDR2 SYDVKM. The CDR3 is made up of 14 amino acids. V was pared by 7 bases and J by 3 bases, with 8 bases of the junction left unmatched. DNA of the CDR3: TGTGCCAGCACCCTCCGGGACAGAAAAGAGACCCAGTACTTC. Amino acids: CASTLRDRKETQYF.

This clonotype came up many times. The gene calls are TRBV12-3 or TRBV12-4 and TRBJ2-5; D possibly matches TRBD1 or TRBD2 (7 bases each). Deletions cut 9 bases from V and 1 base from J, with 15 bases between. CDR3 length: 14 amino acids. This CDR3 reads CASKQGRGQETQYF. The CDR3 nucleotides read TGTGCCAGTAAACAGGGGAGGGGCCAAGAGACCCAGTACTTC.

This clonotype was recorded at least ten times. The rearrangement links TRBV7-8 to TRBJ2-3; D is unresolved. The CDR3 extends over 17 amino acids. Looked up from germline, CDR1 is SGHVS and CDR2 is FQNEAQ. Trimming removed 4 bases from V and 0 bases from J, with 17 bases in between. CDR3 loop: CASSSGRRKTSTDTQYF. The CDR3 bases are TGTGCCAGCAGCTCCGGAAGGAGAAAAACTAGCACAGATACGCAGTATTTT.

The genes are TRBV28 and TRBJ2-7, with D possibly TRBD1 on 6 matching bases. From germline, CDR1 is MDHEN and CDR2 SYDVKM. Trimming shortened V by 3 bases and J by 6 bases, and 15 bases separated the two germline ends. This CDR3 spans 14 amino acids. In nucleotides, the CDR3 is TGTGCCAGCAGTTTTGCGCGCAGAGGGGGCGAGCAGTACGTC. It yields the protein CASSFARRGGEQYV.

V is TRBV6-2 or TRBV6-3 and J is TRBJ1-2, with D hard to call. V lost 7 bases and J lost 6, with 12 bases in between. The germline V gene has CDR1 MNHEY and CDR2 SVGEGT. CDR3 length: 12 residues. CDR3 DNA: TGTGCCAGCACCGCGGCTCATGATGGCTACACCTTC. Translation: CASTAAHDGYTF.

This clonotype showed up just a few times. CDR3 coding DNA: TGTGCCAGCCGTCGGACTAGCGGGGGGGAAGGTGTCAATGAGCAGTTCTTC. Protein: CASRRTSGGEGVNEQFF. The rearrangement joins TRBV6-5 to TRBJ2-1; 15 nucleotides line up with TRBD2. J lost 6 bases, V lost 8 bases, and 11 bases had no gene match. This CDR3 contains 17 residues. The germline CDR1 and CDR2 sequences are MNHEY and SVGAGI.

This clonotype was found many times. The V call is TRBV7-2, the J call TRBJ2-1; D unclear. The V gene lost 4 bases and the J gene lost 3 bases, with 10 bases spanning the gap. Germline CDR1 and CDR2: SGHTA and FQGNSA. There are 14 residues in the CDR3. In DNA form, the CDR3 reads TGTGCCAGCAGCTCGAATAGCAACTACAATGAGCAGTTCTTC. Translation: CASSSNSNYNEQFF.

This clonotype has at least ten counts. This chain connects TRBV6-2 or TRBV6-3 to TRBJ2-3; D could derive from TRBD1 or TRBD2 (5 bases each). V was shortened by 5 bases and J by 1 base, with 13 bases between the two germline ends. The CDR3 consists of 15 residues. CDR1 and CDR2 (germline): MNHEY, SVGEGT. The CDR3 reads CASSDWGSGTDTQYF. CDR3 bases: TGTGCCAGCAGTGATTGGGGGTCTGGCACAGATACGCAGTATTTT.

This clonotype was seen repeatedly, ten times or more. The CDR3 region has the DNA TGTGCCAGCAGCTTATTAGTAGCCAACGTACCTACTAGCACAGATACGCAGTATTTT. This encodes CASSLLVANVPTSTDTQYF. The V and J genes are TRBV7-3 and TRBJ2-3, with no clear D. The CDR3 has 19 amino acids. V lost 2 bases and J lost 0, with 21 bases in between. From germline, CDR1 is SGHTA and CDR2 FQGTGA. Complete variable domain (other parts from reference TRBV7-3 and TRBJ2-3): GAGVSQTPSNKVTEKGKYVELRCDPISGHTALYWYRQSLGQGPEFLIYFQGTGAADDSGLPNDRFFAVRPEGSVSTLKIQRTERGDSAVYLCASSLLVANVPTSTDTQYFGPGTRLTVL.

Regarding this clonotype: Sequence at one end of the junction differs from germline and may be a read error. The CDR3: CACSSAGGPSYNEQFF. Here the CDR3 DNA reads TGTGCCTGCAGCTCTGCGGGGGGTCCTTCCTACAATGAGCAGTTCTTC. The J gene is TRBJ2-1, the V gene TRBV11-3; 8 positions match TRBD2. The CDR3 consists of 16 residues. CDR1 and CDR2 from the germline V gene are SGHNT and YENEEA.

This clonotype showed up many times. This sequence joins TRBV6-1 and TRBJ2-7; 9 bases agree with TRBD1. V shed 6 bases, J shed 7 bases, and the junction held 10 bases outside the gene matches. From germline, CDR1 is MNHNS and CDR2 SASEGT. This CDR3 comprises 14 residues. The CDR3 coding sequence is TGTGCCAGCAGAACCGGGACAGGGATTGGGGAGCAGTACGTC. It specifies CASRTGTGIGEQYV.

This clonotype was counted at least ten times. CDR3 region: CASSRRGLVETQYF. The CDR3 DNA sequence: TGTGCCAGCAGCCGCAGGGGGCTGGTGGAGACCCAGTACTTC. The chain joins TRBV7-2 to TRBJ2-5, with 8 bases that match TRBD1. Germline assignment: CDR1 SGHTA and CDR2 FQGNSA. The J segment lost 5 bases and the V segment lost 5 bases, leaving 7 bases of the junction unmatched. The CDR3 consists of 14 residues.

This clonotype was seen repeatedly, ten times or more. The chain carries TRBV29-1 and TRBJ1-2, with D tentatively TRBD1 (5 bases). Germline V CDR1 and CDR2: SQVTM, ANQGSEA. Trimming left V 6 bases short and J 6 bases short, with 11 bases between. The CDR3 spans 11 residues. In DNA form, the CDR3 reads TGCAGCGTGGGGCAGGCAGATGGCTACACCTTC. Translated: CSVGQADGYTF.

This clonotype appeared many times. CDR3 DNA: TGTGCCAGCAGTGAATGGGGCAGGGGGCGCGGAAGATCTGAAGCTTTCTTT. The encoded protein is CASSEWGRGRGRSEAFF. V is TRBV6-1 and J is TRBJ1-1; 8 nucleotides line up with TRBD1. From germline, CDR1 is MNHNS and CDR2 SASEGT. The CDR3 totals 17 residues. Trimming took 2 bases from V and 6 from J; bases not matched to a gene: 14.

This clonotype was seen repeatedly, ten times or more. The V call is TRBV28, the J call TRBJ1-1; 7 bases fit TRBD1. Germline V lookup: CDR1 MDHEN, CDR2 SYDVKM. The CDR3 is made up of 15 amino acids. V was pared by 3 bases and J by 6 bases, with 10 bases of the junction left unmatched. The CDR3 sequence: CASSFWGQRGSEAFF. The CDR3 DNA is TGTGCCAGCAGTTTCTGGGGACAGCGCGGTTCTGAAGCTTTCTTT.

This clonotype was observed many times. The chain links TRBV7-8 to TRBJ1-4; D is perhaps TRBD1 (6 bases). The CDR3 is 14 amino acids. The ends were cut back, 3 bases at V and 12 bases at J, with 17 bases in the middle. From germline, CDR1 is SGHVS and CDR2 FQNEAQ. In DNA, the CDR3 is TGTGCCAGCAGCTTTGCAGGGGCGGTAGGGGAACTGTTTTTT. Protein sequence: CASSFAGAVGELFF. The full variable domain, rest sourced from reference TRBV7-8 and TRBJ1-4, is GAGVSQSPRYKVAKRGQDVALRCDPISGHVSLFWYQQALGQGPEFLTYFQNEAQLDKSGLPSDRFFAERPEGSVSTLKIQRTQQEDSAVYLCASSFAGAVGELFFGSGTQLSVL.

The gene calls are TRBV20-1 and TRBJ2-1; TRBD2 might be the D (5 bases). V was clipped by 3 bases and J by 3 bases, with 12 bases between them. Looked up from germline, CDR1 is DFQATT and CDR2 is SNEGSKA (reference sequence). This CDR3 is built from 14 residues. The CDR3 protein is CSASPLESYNEQFF. CDR3 bases: TGCAGTGCTAGTCCACTAGAAAGCTACAATGAGCAGTTCTTC.

This clonotype has ten or more counts. This chain uses TRBV28 with TRBJ2-3; tentatively, D is TRBD1 or TRBD2 (6 bases each). Germline assignment: CDR1 MDHEN and CDR2 SYDVKM. The CDR3 contains 13 residues. The V end lost 5 bases, the J end lost 3 bases, and 9 bases lay between the germline ends. CDR3 in DNA: TGTGCCAGCAGTACGGGGGCTACAGATACGCAGTATTTT. Protein sequence: CASSTGATDTQYF. The full variable domain, rest sourced from reference TRBV28 and TRBJ2-3, is DVKVTQSSRYLVKRTGEKVFLECVQDMDHENMFWYRQDPGLGLRLIYFSYDVKMKEKGDIPEGYSVSREKKERFSLILESASTNQTSMYLCASSTGATDTQYFGPGTRLTVL.

This clonotype was picked up many times. The chain employs TRBV6-4 and TRBJ1-1; D gene uncertain. The CDR3 length is 13 residues. V gave up 6 bases and J gave up 3 bases, with 11 bases separating them. Germline assignment: CDR1 MRHNA and CDR2 SNTAGT. The CDR3: CASSRRADTEAFF. The CDR3 DNA reads TGTGCCAGCAGCCGACGTGCGGACACTGAAGCTTTCTTT.

This clonotype was counted a few times. V and J are TRBV20-1 and TRBJ2-7; no reliable D call. The germline V gene has CDR1 DFQATT and CDR2 SNEGSKA (reference sequence). The CDR3 runs 11 residues. Trimming stripped 6 bases from V and 4 bases from J, with 10 bases between. The CDR3 sequence: CSARSGYEQYV. The CDR3 DNA is TGCAGTGCCCGATCGGGTTACGAGCAGTACGTC.

This clonotype was observed many times. This chain links TRBV5-1 with TRBJ2-4; TRBD2 matches at 9 bases. Germline V lookup: CDR1 SGHRS, CDR2 YFSETQ. Trimming at V came to 4 bases and at J to 6 bases, leaving 5 bases not matched to a gene. There are 14 residues in the CDR3. DNA of the CDR3: TGCGCCAGCAGCGAAGCGGGGGGACTAAACATTCAGTACTTC. It is translated as CASSEAGGLNIQYF. Full variable domain (remainder filled in from reference TRBV5-1 and TRBJ2-4): KAGVTQTPRYLIKTRGQQVTLSCSPISGHRSVSWYQQTPGQGLQFLFEYFSETQRNKGNFPGRFSGRQFSNSRSEMNVSTLELGDSALYLCASSEAGGLNIQYFGAGTRLSVL.

This clonotype has a count of ten or more. The chain carries TRBV2 and TRBJ2-5, with D maybe TRBD2 (6 bases). The CDR3 has 12 amino acids. Germline lookup yields CDR1 SNHLY and CDR2 FYNNEI. Between the trimmed V and J ends, which lost 7 bases and 7 bases, there was a span of 13 bases. The CDR3 coding sequence is TGTGCCAGCACCGGGACTGCAGGGACCCAGTACTTC. It is translated as CASTGTAGTQYF.

This clonotype was observed many times. The gene calls are TRBV20-1 and TRBJ1-4; D is uncertain. Germline V gene data show CDR1 as DFQATT and CDR2 as SNEGSKA (reference sequence). This CDR3 region has 15 residues. V was pared by 0 bases and J by 2 bases, with 10 bases between. The CDR3 nucleotides are TGCAGTGCTAGAGAACGGCCCGGCACTAATGAAAAACTGTTTTTT. As protein: CSARERPGTNEKLFF.

The rearrangement links TRBV5-1 to TRBJ2-4; the D is unclear. Trimming pared 4 bases from V and 8 bases from J, leaving 13 bases between. Germline CDR1 SGHRS, CDR2 YFSETQ. This CDR3 comprises 13 residues. The CDR3 is CASSGTMTHIQYF. CDR3 sequence (DNA): TGCGCCAGCAGCGGTACCATGACCCACATTCAGTACTTC.